The 22 T cell receptor beta chains below were found in one sample sequenced in a study of response to subunit inactivated influenza vaccine. TCRdb recomputed calls from the RT-PCR reads with MiXCR, one row per CDR3 protein. The data hold 250,000 to 350,000 distinct CDR3 sequences, with over 20% observed a single time. The source material was PBMCs from blood, sampled less than 22 months after vaccination. Source of these receptors: a man aged 50 to 69 who received an inactivated influenza vaccine.

At least ten counts were recorded for this clonotype. The V gene is TRBV27, the J gene TRBJ2-3; tentative D call: TRBD1 (5 bases). Trimming removed 3 bases at V and 6 bases at J, with 10 bases between. CDR3 length equals 13 residues. Germline values: CDR1 MNHEY, CDR2 SMNVEV (reference sequence). The CDR3 spells CASSFGAEDTQYF. The CDR3 DNA reads as TGTGCCAGCAGTTTTGGGGCAGAGGATACGCAGTATTTT.

This clonotype has just a few counts. This rearrangement joins TRBV6-1 to TRBJ2-7, with 8 bases fitting TRBD1. After removal of 5 bases from V and 0 bases from J, the junction contained 3 bases not matched to a gene. This CDR3 has 14 residues. In germline, CDR1 is MNHNS, CDR2 SASEGT. The CDR3 region is CASSPGGASYEQYF. CDR3 nucleotide sequence: TGTGCCAGCAGTCCAGGGGGCGCCTCCTACGAGCAGTACTTC.

This clonotype has more than one count but fewer than ten. The CDR3 loop reads CASSAGTELGAFF. The CDR3 nucleotides read TGTGCCAGCAGTGCAGGGACGGAGCTAGGAGCTTTCTTT. The chain uses TRBV27 and TRBJ1-1; tentatively, D is TRBD1 (5 bases). The V and J ends lost 5 bases and 10 bases respectively, with 17 bases between them. The germline CDR1 and CDR2 sequences are MNHEY and SMNVEV (reference sequence). The CDR3 runs 13 residues.

This clonotype came up a few times. This rearrangement joins TRBV5-1 to TRBJ2-1; no clear D gene. The CDR3 consists of 13 residues. Between the trimmed V and J ends, which lost 2 bases and 3 bases, there was a span of 6 bases. Germline CDR1 SGHRS, CDR2 YFSETQ. CDR3 amino acids: CASSFDLYNEQFF. The CDR3 nucleotides are TGCGCCAGCAGCTTCGACCTCTACAATGAGCAGTTCTTC.

This clonotype was observed a few times. The genes are TRBV6-2 or TRBV6-3 and TRBJ1-5; TRBD1 matches at 10 bases. After removal of 2 bases from V and 9 bases from J, the junction contained 7 bases not matched to a gene. Germline-derived CDR1 and CDR2 are MNHEY and SVGEGT. This CDR3 is built from 15 residues. The CDR3 DNA follows: TGTGCCAGCAGTTACCAGGGACAGGGGCGAATGCCCCAGCATTTT. It is translated as CASSYQGQGRMPQHF.

This chain links TRBV11-2 with TRBJ2-7; D is tentatively TRBD1 or TRBD2 (5 bases each). The CDR3 runs to 17 residues. Germline V gives CDR1 SGHAT, CDR2 FQNNGV. Trimming cost V 5 bases and J 1 base, with 21 bases left between them. The CDR3 region is CASSLVGGAPRSYEQYF. The CDR3 nucleotides read TGTGCCAGCAGCCTTGTTGGGGGAGCCCCTAGGTCCTACGAGCAGTACTTC. The variable domain in full, with the rest retrieved from reference TRBV11-2 and TRBJ2-7, is EAGVAQSPRYKIIEKRQSVAFWCNPISGHATLYWYQQILGQGPKLLIQFQNNGVVDDSQLPKDRFSAERLKGVDSTLKIQPAKLEDSAVYLCASSLVGGAPRSYEQYFGPGTRLTVT.

This chain joins TRBV6-1 and TRBJ1-2; the match to TRBD1 covers 8 bases. The germline V gene has CDR1 MNHNS and CDR2 SASEGT. The CDR3 runs to 16 residues. V lost 4 bases and J lost 5; bases outside the gene matches: 12. In DNA form, the CDR3 reads TGTGCCAGCAGTGGCATTGACCGACAGGGGCGGTATGGCTACACCTTC. As protein: CASSGIDRQGRYGYTF.

This clonotype was found a few times. V usage is TRBV3-1 and J usage is TRBJ1-2; 7 bases agree with TRBD1. From germline, CDR1 is LGHDT and CDR2 YNNKEL (reference sequence). The V and J ends lost 1 base and 7 bases, in that order; junction bases with no gene match: 3. The CDR3 consists of 13 residues. CDR3 sequence reads: CASSQGDRVGYTF. The CDR3 DNA follows: TGTGCCAGCAGCCAAGGCGACAGGGTTGGCTACACCTTC.

This clonotype has a count of ten or more. DNA for the CDR3: TGTGCCAGCAGTCCGGAGGGAGGCAATCAGCCCCAGCATTTT. Residues: CASSPEGGNQPQHF. The V call is TRBV28, the J call TRBJ1-5; no clear D gene. The ends were cut back, 5 bases at V and 2 bases at J, with 10 bases in the middle. Germline V gives CDR1 MDHEN, CDR2 SYDVKM. The CDR3 has 14 residues.

V usage is TRBV10-3 and J usage is TRBJ1-2; 8 positions match TRBD1. V lost 10 bases to trimming and J lost 3 bases; unmatched junction nucleotides: 4. CDR1 is ENHRY, CDR2 SYGVKD, per germline. CDR3 length: 12 residues. For the CDR3, the DNA is TGTGCCAGTAAGACAGGGGACTATGGCTACACCTTC. Protein sequence: CASKTGDYGYTF.

This sequence joins TRBV28 and TRBJ2-3, with TRBD1 as a possible D gene (5 bases). This CDR3 spans 13 amino acids. The germline CDR1 and CDR2 sequences are MDHEN and SYDVKM. V lost 10 bases, J lost 0 bases, and 11 bases lay in between. The CDR3 is CATWTPSTDTQYF. The CDR3 bases are TGTGCCACTTGGACACCGAGCACAGATACGCAGTATTTT.

This clonotype was seen a handful of times. The chain is built from TRBV6-5 and TRBJ2-6; 9 bases map to TRBD1. CDR3 size: 19 residues. Per germline, CDR1 MNHEY and CDR2 SVGAGI. V shed 3 bases, J shed 0 bases, and the junction held 9 bases outside the gene matches. This chain's CDR3 is CASSYLYGQGLSGANVLTF. DNA for the CDR3: TGTGCCAGCAGTTATCTGTACGGACAGGGGCTCTCTGGGGCCAACGTCCTGACTTTC.

The V gene is TRBV3-1, the J gene TRBJ2-1; TRBD2 aligns across 7 bases. Germline assignment: CDR1 LGHDT and CDR2 YNNKEL (reference sequence). The CDR3 totals 11 residues. V trimming: 4 bases; J trimming: 9 bases; junction bases outside the gene matches: 0. This chain's CDR3 is CASSRGGEQFF. As DNA, the CDR3 is TGTGCCAGCAGCCGCGGGGGTGAGCAGTTCTTC.

CDR3 sequence (DNA): TGTGCCAGCAGCTTAGTGGGGGGGCGCACAGATACGCAGTATTTT. This encodes CASSLVGGRTDTQYF. The chain combines TRBV11-2 with TRBJ2-3; TRBD2 is a possible D gene (7 bases). The CDR3 covers 15 residues. Germline V gene data show CDR1 as SGHAT and CDR2 as FQNNGV. V was pared by 1 base and J by 1 base, with 9 bases between. The variable domain in full, completed from reference TRBV11-2 and TRBJ2-3, reads EAGVAQSPRYKIIEKRQSVAFWCNPISGHATLYWYQQILGQGPKLLIQFQNNGVVDDSQLPKDRFSAERLKGVDSTLKIQPAKLEDSAVYLCASSLVGGRTDTQYFGPGTRLTVL.

The genes are TRBV20-1 and TRBJ1-6, with TRBD1 identical over 7 bases. The CDR3 has 13 residues. The J segment lost 7 bases and the V segment lost 6 bases, leaving 6 bases of the junction unmatched. Germline V gene data show CDR1 as DFQATT and CDR2 as SNEGSKA (reference sequence). The DNA for the CDR3 is TGCAGTGCCAGGGACAGCTTAAATTCACCCCTCCACTTT. Protein: CSARDSLNSPLHF.

The V call is TRBV20-1, the J call TRBJ2-7; D perhaps matches TRBD1 (6 bases). Per the germline V gene, CDR1 is DFQATT and CDR2 is SNEGSKA (reference sequence). V was clipped by 3 bases and J by 4 bases, with 10 bases between them. This CDR3 contains 12 residues. The CDR3 DNA reads TGCAGTGCTAGTGGGACAAGATACGAGCAGTACTTC. It specifies CSASGTRYEQYF.

This clonotype was detected only a few times. This rearrangement joins TRBV25-1 to TRBJ1-4; D might be TRBD1 (6 bases). The germline gives CDR1 MGHDK, CDR2 SYGVNS. Trimming left V 1 base short and J 10 bases short, with 16 bases between. This CDR3 comprises 15 residues. CDR3 bases: TGTGCCAGCAGTGAATCGAACTCGGGGGCCGGAAAACTGTTTTTT. Protein product: CASSESNSGAGKLFF. Full variable domain (outside the CDR3, taken from reference TRBV25-1 and TRBJ1-4): EADIYQTPRYLVIGTGKKITLECSQTMGHDKMYWYQQDPGMELHLIHYSYGVNSTEKGDLSSESTVSRIRTEHFPLTLESARPSHTSQYLCASSESNSGAGKLFFGSGTQLSVL.

This clonotype was seen a handful of times. The V and J genes are TRBV6-2 or TRBV6-3 and TRBJ1-1, with D uncertain. The germline V gene encodes CDR1 MNHEY and CDR2 SVGEGT. The CDR3 is made up of 11 amino acids. V was pared by 8 bases and J by 4 bases, with 8 bases between. CDR3 in amino acids: CASGKGTEAFF. The CDR3 nucleotides are TGTGCCAGCGGCAAGGGCACTGAAGCTTTCTTT.

This clonotype was picked up a small number of times. The chain carries TRBV28 and TRBJ2-2, with D unclear. The germline V and J ends were trimmed by 3 bases and 6 bases, with 8 bases remaining between them. This CDR3 spans 13 amino acids. Per the germline V gene, CDR1 is MDHEN and CDR2 is SYDVKM. The CDR3 DNA reads as TGTGCCAGCAGTTTTGTCGGCCCCGGGGAGCTGTTTTTT. Translating it yields CASSFVGPGELFF.

This clonotype was detected only a few times. V is TRBV28 and J is TRBJ2-2; D possibly uses TRBD1 or TRBD2 (5 bases each). Germline CDR1 reads MDHEN; CDR2 reads SYDVKM. V was cut by 1 base and J by 4 bases, with 10 bases left in between. This CDR3 has 15 residues. CDR3 nucleotide sequence: TGTGCCAGCAGTTTATTCCAGGGACCCACCGGGGAGCTGTTTTTT. Its translation is CASSLFQGPTGELFF.

This clonotype was recorded many times. This chain uses TRBV7-2 with TRBJ1-1; D gene ambiguous. V was clipped by 5 bases and J by 0 bases, with 13 bases between them. CDR3 length equals 15 residues. Germline CDR1 reads SGHTA; CDR2 reads FQGNSA. This chain's CDR3 is CASSTRLGVNTEAFF. The CDR3 nucleotides are TGTGCCAGCAGCACACGCCTGGGAGTGAACACTGAAGCTTTCTTT. Full variable domain (rest looked up from reference TRBV7-2 and TRBJ1-1): GAGVSQSPSNKVTEKGKDVELRCDPISGHTALYWYRQSLGQGLEFLIYFQGNSAPDKSGLPSDRFSAERTGGSVSTLTIQRTQQEDSAVYLCASSTRLGVNTEAFFGQGTRLTVV.

In its sample, this clonotype was seen a few times. The rearrangement links TRBV27 to TRBJ1-5; 11 bases line up with TRBD1. CDR1 is MNHEY and CDR2 is SMNVEV in the germline V gene (reference sequence). The CDR3 loop spans 15 amino acids. J lost 2 bases, V lost 6 bases, and 3 bases had no gene match. The CDR3 DNA sequence: TGTGCCAGCAGGGACAGGGGGCTGGGCAATCAGCCCCAGCATTTT. Its translation is CASRDRGLGNQPQHF.